The present T cell receptor beta chain was sequenced within a study of beta chain features in type 1 diabetes. The study, taken as a whole, reports: Comparison showed that naive, central memory and Treg TCRB repertoires appeared more similar among patients than among healthy donors. Among all four CD4+ subsets, Type 1 diabetes patients had TCRB CDR3s that were moderately but significantly shorter.

The study reverse transcribed the entire isolated RNA, so it sequenced expressed TCRB transcripts. The repertoire was sequenced with immunoSEQ multiplex PCR; TCRdb's copy has only in-frame clones and lacks some. The sample contains around 650,000 clones, 9.5% to 15% of which appear only once. The CDR3 is made up of 16 amino acids. CDR1 is MNHEY and CDR2 is SMNVEV in the germline V gene (reference sequence). V gave up 6 bases and J gave up 3 bases, with 18 bases separating them. A remark on this clone: The antigen is undetermined.

Sequenced input: naive CD4+ T cells from blood. The rearrangement links TRBV27 to TRBJ1-3, with D possibly matching TRBD1 (5 bases). This TCR came from a man in his thirties or forties with type 1 diabetes. In nucleotides, the CDR3 is TGTGCCAGCAGCCCTGGTCCCCAGGGAAATGGAAACACCATATATTTT. It yields the protein CASSPGPQGNGNTIYF.